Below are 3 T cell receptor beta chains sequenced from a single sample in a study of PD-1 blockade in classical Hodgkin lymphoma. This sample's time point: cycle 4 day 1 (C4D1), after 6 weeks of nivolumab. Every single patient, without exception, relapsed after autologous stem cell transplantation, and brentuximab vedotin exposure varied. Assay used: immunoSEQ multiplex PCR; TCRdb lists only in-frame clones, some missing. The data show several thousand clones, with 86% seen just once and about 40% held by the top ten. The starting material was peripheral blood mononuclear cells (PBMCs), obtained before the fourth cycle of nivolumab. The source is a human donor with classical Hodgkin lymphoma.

The CDR3 sequence is CASSLEGQGPGVTQYF. Written as DNA, the CDR3 is TGCGCCAGCAGCTTGGAGGGACAGGGGCCGGGGGTGACCCAGTACTTC. The rearrangement links TRBV5-1 to TRBJ2-5; 10 positions agree with TRBD1. The V segment lost 0 bases and the J segment 7 bases; nucleotides outside the gene matches: 9. Germline V gives CDR1 SGHRS, CDR2 YFSETQ. This CDR3 has 16 residues.

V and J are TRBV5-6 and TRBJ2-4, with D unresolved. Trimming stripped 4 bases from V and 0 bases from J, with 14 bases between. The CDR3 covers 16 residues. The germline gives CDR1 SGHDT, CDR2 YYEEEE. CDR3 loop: CASSPDPSLAKNIQYF. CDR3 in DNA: TGTGCCAGCAGCCCAGACCCTTCCCTAGCCAAAAACATTCAGTACTTC.

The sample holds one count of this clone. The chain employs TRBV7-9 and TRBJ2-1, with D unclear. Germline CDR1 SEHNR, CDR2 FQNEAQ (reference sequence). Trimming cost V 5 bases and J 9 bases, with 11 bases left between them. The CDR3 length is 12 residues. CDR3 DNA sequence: TGTGCCAGCAGCCCTCACATGTTTGAGCAGTTCTTC. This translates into CASSPHMFEQFF.